This T cell receptor beta chain emerged from a study of cytomegalovirus exposure and HLA in healthy donors. Study findings and constraints: Fewer N-insertions (relative to the approximately 670-donor mean) were reportedly seen in an Asian-associated ancestry cluster in a later analysis.

Both 60 Vbeta primers and 13 Jbeta primers went into the PCR. Clones were read by immunoSEQ multiplex PCR, and TCRdb kept only the in-frame ones, dropping some. Altogether around 150,000 clones are present, about 81% being singletons, with the ten largest covering approximately 8.1%. As concerns this clone: The antigen remains undetermined.

Source material: PBMCs. The TCR originated in a woman between 45 and 60 years old in good health and CMV-seropositive.

CDR3 nucleotides: TGTCCTGGGAGCGCACGTAGCCAAACAACACCCCCTCGCTCGGGTCAGCCCCAGCATTTT. Protein product: CPGSARSQTTPPRSGQPQHF. This chain connects TRBV22-1 to TRBJ1-5. TRBV22-1 is a pseudogene segment. The CDR3 spans 20 residues.